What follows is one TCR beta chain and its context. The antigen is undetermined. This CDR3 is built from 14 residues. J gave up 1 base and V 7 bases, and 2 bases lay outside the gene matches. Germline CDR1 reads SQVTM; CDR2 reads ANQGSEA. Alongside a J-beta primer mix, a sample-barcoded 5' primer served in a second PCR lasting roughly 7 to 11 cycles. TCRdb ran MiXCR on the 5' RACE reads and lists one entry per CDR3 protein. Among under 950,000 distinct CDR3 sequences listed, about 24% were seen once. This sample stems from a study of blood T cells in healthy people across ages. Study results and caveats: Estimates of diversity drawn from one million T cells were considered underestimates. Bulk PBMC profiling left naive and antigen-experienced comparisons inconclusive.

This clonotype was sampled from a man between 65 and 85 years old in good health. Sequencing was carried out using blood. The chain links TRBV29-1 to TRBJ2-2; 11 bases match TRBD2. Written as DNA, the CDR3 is TGCAGCGCCGGGACTAGCGGGAACACCGGGGAGCTGTTTTTT. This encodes CSAGTSGNTGELFF.